This T cell receptor (beta chain) emerged from a study of T-cell memory formation after mild COVID-19. For the study at large: TCR clustering was largely donor specific.

This clonotype was seen a few times. Its antigen is unknown. General observations from the study: The appearance of some responding clones in pre-infection memory suggested that cross-reactive memory joined. While clones contracting from day 15 to 85 were balanced between CD4 and CD8, later expanders leaned CD4+.

The germline CDR1 and CDR2 sequences are SQVTM and ANQGSEA. The length of the CDR3 is 14 residues. The germline V and J ends were trimmed by 4 bases and 0 bases, with 10 bases remaining between them. Employing constant-segment primers, 5'RACE generated TCR alpha and TCR beta cDNA libraries bearing sample barcodes and UMIs. TCRdb reanalysed the 5' RACE reads using MiXCR and keeps one entry per CDR3 protein. This sample yields more than 300,000 distinct CDR3 sequences, of which 20% to 25% are seen a single time; around 20% belongs to the top ten. The chain is built from TRBV29-1 and TRBJ2-1; TRBD1 is a possible D gene (6 bases). This TCR came from a man in his late teens or twenties who had mild COVID-19 (a few samples of this study predate the infection). Cell type and time point are not known. Sequencing input: PBMCs or a T cell subset sorted from them (not recorded which). CDR3 in DNA: TGCAGCGTTGCCCGGGACATCTCCTACAATGAGCAGTTCTTC. Its translation is CSVARDISYNEQFF.